The 15 T cell receptor beta chains below come from one sample, sequenced in a study of molecular identifiers for immune sequencing clone quantification. Each CDR3 protein gets one entry after TCRdb re-called the PCR reads with MiXCR. This sample has about 320,000 distinct CDR3 sequences; over 20% occur once, and the top ten carry roughly 0.8%. The sample comprised naive CD8+ T cells from blood, with Jurkat cell RNA spiked in. The subset: FACS-sorted CD8+CD4-CCR7+CD45RA+ naive T cells. The receptors derive from a human donor in good health. Some libraries in this study had Jurkat cell RNA spiked in.

This clonotype was found many times. The J gene is TRBJ1-4, the V gene TRBV6-5, with no clear D. Germline loops: CDR1 MNHEY, CDR2 SVGAGI. The CDR3 consists of 14 residues. V was cut by 0 bases and J by 4 bases, with 6 bases left in between. The CDR3 DNA follows: TGTGCCAGCAGTTACTCCGGGAGTAATGAAAAACTGTTTTTT. This codes for CASSYSGSNEKLFF.

This chain links TRBV4-1 with TRBJ1-1; 11 bases are a match to TRBD1. With 4 bases clipped from V and 3 bases from J, the junction kept 7 bases outside the gene matches. This CDR3 is 16 amino acids long. Per germline, CDR1 MGHRA and CDR2 YSYEKL. CDR3 coding DNA: TGCGCCAGCAGCCGAGGACAGGGGGCGGTGGACACTGAAGCTTTCTTT. It yields the protein CASSRGQGAVDTEAFF.

This clonotype occurred many times. The chain employs TRBV10-2 and TRBJ2-5; maybe TRBD2 (6 bases). Germline V lookup: CDR1 WSHSY, CDR2 SAAADI. This CDR3 is built from 13 residues. The V end was cut by 4 bases, the J end by 5 bases, with 11 bases between. CDR3 region: CASSAKRVETQYF. The CDR3 nucleotides read TGCGCCAGCAGTGCGAAGCGGGTGGAGACCCAGTACTTC.

This clonotype was observed at least ten times. V gene TRBV10-3 combines with J gene TRBJ2-3; no clear D gene. This CDR3 spans 12 amino acids. The germline V gene encodes CDR1 ENHRY and CDR2 SYGVKD. Trimming removed 2 bases at V and 3 bases at J, with 3 bases between. Written as DNA, the CDR3 is TGTGCCATCAGTGAGGTGACAGATACGCAGTATTTT. Its translation is CAISEVTDTQYF.

On this clonotype itself: One base away lies a much larger clone, so this may be a sequencing read error. The chain joins TRBV27 to TRBJ2-7; 8 bases are shared with TRBD1. From germline, CDR1 is MNHEY and CDR2 SMNVEV (reference sequence). The trim removed 6 bases at V and 4 bases at J, leaving 8 bases unmatched. The CDR3 has 14 residues. The CDR3 loop is CASSGRGLFYEQYF. CDR3 nucleotide sequence: TGTGCCAGCAGCGGCAGGGGGCTTTTTTACGAGCAGTACTTC.

In this sample, this clonotype turned up many times. The rearrangement joins TRBV7-2 to TRBJ2-7; 10 nucleotides match TRBD2. In germline, CDR1 is SGHTA, CDR2 FQGNSA. V lost 5 bases, J lost 7 bases, and 5 bases stayed unmatched. The CDR3 is 13 residues long. DNA for the CDR3: TGTGCCAGCAGCGTGGGACTAGCGTGGGAGCAGTACTTC. Its translation: CASSVGLAWEQYF.

V usage is TRBV12-3 or TRBV12-4 and J usage is TRBJ1-1; D perhaps matches TRBD1 (6 bases). V was shortened by 6 bases and J by 5 bases, with 19 bases between the two germline ends. The CDR3 runs to 15 residues. The DNA of the CDR3 is TGTGCCAGCAGCCCCCCAGGGGACTGGGATACTGAAGCTTTCTTT. It encodes CASSPPGDWDTEAFF.

This clonotype was counted at least ten times. The gene calls are TRBV27 and TRBJ1-6; D may be TRBD1 (6 bases). Germline assignment: CDR1 MNHEY and CDR2 SMNVEV (reference sequence). Trimming removed 2 bases at V and 9 bases at J, with 17 bases between. The CDR3 has 16 residues. CDR3 coding DNA: TGTGCCAGCAGTTTAACTTTGGCAGGGGTACGTTCACCCCTCCACTTT. Amino acids: CASSLTLAGVRSPLHF.

There are many counts of this clonotype. The chain is built from TRBV28 and TRBJ1-5, with no clear D. The CDR3 has 13 amino acids. The V gene's germline CDR1 is MDHEN and CDR2 SYDVKM. Trimming pared 1 base from V and 5 bases from J, leaving 6 bases between. The DNA of the CDR3 is TGTGCCAGCAGTTTATATCCGGATCAGCCCCAGCATTTT. It codes for CASSLYPDQPQHF.

The rearrangement links TRBV23-1 to TRBJ1-2; D is possibly TRBD1 (5 bases). TRBV23-1 is flagged as an ORF with uncertain function. Trimming took 0 bases from V and 7 from J, leaving 15 bases between them. The CDR3 runs 15 residues. The CDR3 coding sequence is TGCGCCAGCAGTCAATCGTGCAGGGTATCGTGTGGCTACACCTTC. Protein sequence: CASSQSCRVSCGYTF.

This clonotype occurred many times. J is TRBJ1-5 and V is TRBV3-1, with TRBD1 identical over 7 bases. Per germline, CDR1 LGHDT and CDR2 YNNKEL (reference sequence). V gave up 5 bases and J gave up 2 bases; unmatched junction bases: 9. The CDR3 has 16 amino acids. The CDR3 DNA reads TGTGCCAGCAGCGAAGGACAGGCCGCGGGCAATCAGCCCCAGCATTTT. It is translated as CASSEGQAAGNQPQHF.

This clonotype was seen ten or more times. This sequence joins TRBV4-3 and TRBJ2-2; D is undetermined. Germline-derived CDR1 and CDR2 are LGHNA and YSLEER. The ends were cut back, 0 bases at V and 3 bases at J, with 11 bases in the middle. This CDR3 is 16 amino acids long. The chain's CDR3 is CASSQDFWSYTGELFF. The CDR3 DNA is TGCGCCAGCAGCCAAGATTTTTGGTCGTACACCGGGGAGCTGTTTTTT.

This chain connects TRBV7-9 to TRBJ2-2, with D perhaps TRBD1 (6 bases). This CDR3 is 16 amino acids long. The germline V gene has CDR1 SEHNR and CDR2 FQNEAQ (reference sequence). Between the trimmed V and J ends, which lost 4 bases and 0 bases, there was a span of 12 bases. The CDR3 here is CASSSMDRPNTGELFF. The CDR3 DNA is TGTGCCAGCAGCTCGATGGACAGACCGAACACCGGGGAGCTGTTTTTT. Together with reference TRBV7-9 and TRBJ2-2, the CDR3 gives the full variable domain: DTGVSQNPRHKITKRGQNVTFRCDPISEHNRLYWYRQTLGQGPEFLTYFQNEAQLEKSRLLSDRFSAERPKGSFSTLEIQRTEQGDSAMYLCASSSMDRPNTGELFFGEGSRLTVL.

This chain connects TRBV7-9 to TRBJ2-7, with D perhaps matching TRBD1 (6 bases). V was trimmed by 11 bases and J by 4 bases, leaving 12 bases between them. Germline assignment: CDR1 SEHNR and CDR2 FQNEAQ (reference sequence). The CDR3 extends over 11 amino acids. The CDR3 nucleotides are TGTGCCGGGGGTGACAGGTACGAGCAGTACTTC. Protein product: CAGGDRYEQYF.

Ten or more counts support this clonotype. The rearrangement uses TRBV27 and TRBJ1-2; the match to TRBD1 covers 7 bases. The V gene's germline CDR1 is MNHEY and CDR2 SMNVEV (reference sequence). J lost 8 bases, V lost 5 bases, and 17 bases had no gene match. This CDR3 has 16 residues. The DNA for the CDR3 is TGTGCCAGCAGTCTACTAGGGGGCCAGGGTGAGGGCGGCTACACCTTC. It yields the protein CASSLLGGQGEGGYTF.